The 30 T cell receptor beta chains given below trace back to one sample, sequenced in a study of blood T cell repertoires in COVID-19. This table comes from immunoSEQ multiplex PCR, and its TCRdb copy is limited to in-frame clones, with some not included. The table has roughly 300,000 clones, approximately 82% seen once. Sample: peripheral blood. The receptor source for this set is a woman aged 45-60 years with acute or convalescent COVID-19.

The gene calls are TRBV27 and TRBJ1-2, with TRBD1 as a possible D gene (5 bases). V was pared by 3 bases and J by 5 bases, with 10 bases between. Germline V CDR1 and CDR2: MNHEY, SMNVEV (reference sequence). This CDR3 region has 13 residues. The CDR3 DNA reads TGTGCCAGCAGTTTGTTCCAGGGATATGGCTACACCTTC. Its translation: CASSLFQGYGYTF.

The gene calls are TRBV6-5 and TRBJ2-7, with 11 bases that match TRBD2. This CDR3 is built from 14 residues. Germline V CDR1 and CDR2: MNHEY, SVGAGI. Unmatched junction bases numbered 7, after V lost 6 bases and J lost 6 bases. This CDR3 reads CASSLTSGDGEQYV. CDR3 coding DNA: TGTGCCAGCAGCCTGACTAGCGGGGACGGCGAGCAGTACGTC.

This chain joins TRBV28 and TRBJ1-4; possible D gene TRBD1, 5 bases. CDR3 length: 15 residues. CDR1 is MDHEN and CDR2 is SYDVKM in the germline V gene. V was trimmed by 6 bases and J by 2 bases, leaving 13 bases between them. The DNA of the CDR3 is TGTGCCAGCAGGACTTGGGGGGGGACTAATGAAAAACTGTTTTTT. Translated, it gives CASRTWGGTNEKLFF.

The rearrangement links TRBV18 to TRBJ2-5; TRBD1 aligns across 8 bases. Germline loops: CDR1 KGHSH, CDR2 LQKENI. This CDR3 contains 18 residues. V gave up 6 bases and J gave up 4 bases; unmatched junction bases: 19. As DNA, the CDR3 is TGTGCCAGCTCTCCTACAAGCCCGCGGGACAGGTATGGAGAGACCCAGTACTTC. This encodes CASSPTSPRDRYGETQYF.

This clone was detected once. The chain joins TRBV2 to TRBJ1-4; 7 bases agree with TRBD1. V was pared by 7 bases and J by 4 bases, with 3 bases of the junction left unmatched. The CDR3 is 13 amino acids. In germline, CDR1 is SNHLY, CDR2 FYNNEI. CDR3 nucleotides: TGTGCCAGCAAGGGGGCCTTTAATGAAAAACTGTTTTTT. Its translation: CASKGAFNEKLFF.

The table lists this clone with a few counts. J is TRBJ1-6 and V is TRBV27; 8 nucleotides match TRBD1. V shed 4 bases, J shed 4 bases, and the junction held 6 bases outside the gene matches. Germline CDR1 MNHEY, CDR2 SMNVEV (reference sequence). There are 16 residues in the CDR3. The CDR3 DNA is TGTGCCAGCAGTTCCCGGACAGGGAGATATAATTCACCCCTCCACTTT. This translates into CASSSRTGRYNSPLHF.

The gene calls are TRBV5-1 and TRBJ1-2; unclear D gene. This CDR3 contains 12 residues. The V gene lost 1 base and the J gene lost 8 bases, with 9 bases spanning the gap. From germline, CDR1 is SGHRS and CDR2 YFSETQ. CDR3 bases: TGCGCCAGCAGCTTGTCGTTGGAGGGCTACACCTTC. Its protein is CASSLSLEGYTF.

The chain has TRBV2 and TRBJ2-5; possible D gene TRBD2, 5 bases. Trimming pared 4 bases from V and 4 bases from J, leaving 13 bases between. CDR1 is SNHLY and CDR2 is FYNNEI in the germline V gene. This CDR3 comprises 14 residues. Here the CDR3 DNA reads TGTGCCAGCAGTGTGAATCTAGCCGGAGAGACCCAGTACTTC. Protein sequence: CASSVNLAGETQYF.

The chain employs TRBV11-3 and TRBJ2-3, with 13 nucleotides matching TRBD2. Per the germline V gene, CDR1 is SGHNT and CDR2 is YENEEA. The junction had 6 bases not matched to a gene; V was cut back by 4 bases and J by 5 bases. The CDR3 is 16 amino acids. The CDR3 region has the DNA TGTGCCAGCAGCTCCCGGACTAGCGGGGGCATAGATACGCAGTATTTT. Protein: CASSSRTSGGIDTQYF.

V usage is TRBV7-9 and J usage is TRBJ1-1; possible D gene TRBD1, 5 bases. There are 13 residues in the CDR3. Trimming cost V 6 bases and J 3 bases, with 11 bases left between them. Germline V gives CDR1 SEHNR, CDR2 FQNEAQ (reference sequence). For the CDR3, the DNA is TGTGCCAGCAGTAAACAGGCGGACACTGAAGCTTTCTTT. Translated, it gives CASSKQADTEAFF.

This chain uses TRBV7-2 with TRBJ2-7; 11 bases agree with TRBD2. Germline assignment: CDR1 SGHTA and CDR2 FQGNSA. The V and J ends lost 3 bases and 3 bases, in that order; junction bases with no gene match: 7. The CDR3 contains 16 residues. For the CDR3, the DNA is TGTGCCAGCAGCTTGCTTTCCGGGACTAGCGGCTACGAGCAGTACTTC. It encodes CASSLLSGTSGYEQYF.

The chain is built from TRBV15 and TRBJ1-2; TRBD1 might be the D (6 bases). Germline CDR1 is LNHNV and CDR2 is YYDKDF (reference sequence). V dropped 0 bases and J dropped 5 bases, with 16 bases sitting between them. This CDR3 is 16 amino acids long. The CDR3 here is CATSRERGAHGYGYTF. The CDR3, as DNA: TGTGCCACCAGCAGAGAACGGGGGGCCCATGGGTATGGCTACACCTTC.

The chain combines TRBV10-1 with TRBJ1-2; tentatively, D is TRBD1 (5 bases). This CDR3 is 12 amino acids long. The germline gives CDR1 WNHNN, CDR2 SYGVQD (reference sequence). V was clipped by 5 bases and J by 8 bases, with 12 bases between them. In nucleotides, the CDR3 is TGCGCCAGCAGTTCAGGGCTCGGCGGCTACACCTTC. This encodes CASSSGLGGYTF.

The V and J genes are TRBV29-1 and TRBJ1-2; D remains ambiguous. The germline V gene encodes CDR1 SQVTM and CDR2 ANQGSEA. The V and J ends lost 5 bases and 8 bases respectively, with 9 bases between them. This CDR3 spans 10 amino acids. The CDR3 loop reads CSVLSEGYTF. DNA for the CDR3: TGCAGCGTTCTCTCCGAGGGCTACACCTTC.

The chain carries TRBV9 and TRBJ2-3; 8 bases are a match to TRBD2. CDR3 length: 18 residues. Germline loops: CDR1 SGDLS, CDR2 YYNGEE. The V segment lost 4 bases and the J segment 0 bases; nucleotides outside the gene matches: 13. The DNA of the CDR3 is TGTGCCAGCAGCCCTCGGGATAGCGGGATTGCTAGCACAGATACGCAGTATTTT. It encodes CASSPRDSGIASTDTQYF.

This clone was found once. In DNA form, the CDR3 reads TGTGCCAGCAGCTTTTTAAGTGCCCCGGGACTAGCGGGAGGGGACAATGAGCAGTTCTTC. Its translation: CASSFLSAPGLAGGDNEQFF. The gene calls are TRBV7-8 and TRBJ2-1; the match to TRBD2 covers 16 bases. The germline V gene has CDR1 SGHVS and CDR2 FQNEAQ. With 3 bases clipped from V and 5 bases from J, the junction kept 13 bases outside the gene matches. CDR3 size: 20 residues.

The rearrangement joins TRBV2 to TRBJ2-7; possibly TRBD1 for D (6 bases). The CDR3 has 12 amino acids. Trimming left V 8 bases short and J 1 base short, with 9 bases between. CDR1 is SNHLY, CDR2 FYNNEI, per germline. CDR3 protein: CASGRGSYEQYF. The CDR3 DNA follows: TGTGCCAGCGGAAGGGGGTCCTACGAGCAGTACTTC.

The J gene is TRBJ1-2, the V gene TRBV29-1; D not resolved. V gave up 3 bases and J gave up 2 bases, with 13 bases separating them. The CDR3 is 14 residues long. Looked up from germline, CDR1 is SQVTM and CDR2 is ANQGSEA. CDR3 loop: CSVDSRGANYGYTF. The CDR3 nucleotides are TGCAGCGTTGACTCCAGAGGAGCAAACTATGGCTACACCTTC.

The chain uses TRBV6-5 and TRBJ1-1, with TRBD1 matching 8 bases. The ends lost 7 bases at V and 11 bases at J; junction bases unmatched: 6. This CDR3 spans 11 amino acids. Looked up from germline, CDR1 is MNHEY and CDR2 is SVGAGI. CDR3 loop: CASIMTGVAFF. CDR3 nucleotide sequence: TGTGCCAGCATCATGACAGGGGTGGCTTTCTTT.

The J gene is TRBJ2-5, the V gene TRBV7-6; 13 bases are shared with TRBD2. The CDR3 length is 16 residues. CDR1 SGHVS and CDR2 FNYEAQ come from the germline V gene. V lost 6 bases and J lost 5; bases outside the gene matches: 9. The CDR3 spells CASSQLAGGPWETQYF. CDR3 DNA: TGTGCCAGCAGTCAACTAGCGGGAGGGCCTTGGGAGACCCAGTACTTC.

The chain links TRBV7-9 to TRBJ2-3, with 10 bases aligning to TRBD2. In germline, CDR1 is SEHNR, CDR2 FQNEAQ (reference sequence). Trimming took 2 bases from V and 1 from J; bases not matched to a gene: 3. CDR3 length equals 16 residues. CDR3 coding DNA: TGTGCCAGCAGCTTACCCGGGACTAGCGGCACAGATACGCAGTATTTT. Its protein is CASSLPGTSGTDTQYF.

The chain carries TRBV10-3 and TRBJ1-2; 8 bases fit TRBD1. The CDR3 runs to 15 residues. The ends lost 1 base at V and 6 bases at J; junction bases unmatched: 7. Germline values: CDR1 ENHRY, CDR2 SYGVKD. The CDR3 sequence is CAISEWGQDSNGYTF. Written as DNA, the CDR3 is TGTGCCATCAGTGAGTGGGGACAGGACTCGAATGGCTACACCTTC.

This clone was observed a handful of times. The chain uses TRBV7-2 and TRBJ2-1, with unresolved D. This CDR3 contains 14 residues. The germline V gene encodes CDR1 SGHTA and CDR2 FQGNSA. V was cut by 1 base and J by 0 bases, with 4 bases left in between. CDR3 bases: TGTGCCAGCAGCTTAGTGAGCTCCTACAATGAGCAGTTCTTC. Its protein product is CASSLVSSYNEQFF.

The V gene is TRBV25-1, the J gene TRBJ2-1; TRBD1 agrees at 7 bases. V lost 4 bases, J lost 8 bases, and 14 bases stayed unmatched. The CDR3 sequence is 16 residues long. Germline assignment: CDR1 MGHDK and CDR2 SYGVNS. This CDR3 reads CASSGRGTVESHEQFF. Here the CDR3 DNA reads TGTGCCAGCAGTGGGCGAGGGACAGTGGAATCCCATGAGCAGTTCTTC.

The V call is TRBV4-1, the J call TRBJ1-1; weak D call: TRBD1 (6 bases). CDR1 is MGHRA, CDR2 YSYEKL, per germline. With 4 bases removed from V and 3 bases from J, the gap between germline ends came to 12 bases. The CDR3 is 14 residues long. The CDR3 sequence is CASSPADRYTEAFF. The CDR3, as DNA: TGCGCCAGCAGCCCTGCAGACAGGTACACTGAAGCTTTCTTT.

The CDR3 DNA sequence: TGTGCCAGCAGCTGGACAGGGGAGACTGAAGCTTTCTTT. It translates to CASSWTGETEAFF. The V gene is TRBV6-2 or TRBV6-3, the J gene TRBJ1-1, with 9 positions matching TRBD1. V gave up 6 bases and J gave up 5 bases; unmatched junction bases: 4. Germline CDR1 MNHEY, CDR2 SVGEGT. This CDR3 has 13 residues.

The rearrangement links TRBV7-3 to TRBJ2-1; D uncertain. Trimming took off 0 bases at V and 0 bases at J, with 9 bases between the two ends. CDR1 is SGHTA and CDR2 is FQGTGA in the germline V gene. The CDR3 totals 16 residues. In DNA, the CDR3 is TGTGCCAGCAGCTTAACCTCAGCGACCTCCTACAATGAGCAGTTCTTC. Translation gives CASSLTSATSYNEQFF.

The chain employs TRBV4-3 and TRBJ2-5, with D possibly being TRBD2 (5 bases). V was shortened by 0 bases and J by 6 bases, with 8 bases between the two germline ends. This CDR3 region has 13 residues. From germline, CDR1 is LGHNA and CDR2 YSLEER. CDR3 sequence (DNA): TGCGCCAGCAGCCAAGATCAGCGGCAGACCCAGTACTTC. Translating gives CASSQDQRQTQYF.

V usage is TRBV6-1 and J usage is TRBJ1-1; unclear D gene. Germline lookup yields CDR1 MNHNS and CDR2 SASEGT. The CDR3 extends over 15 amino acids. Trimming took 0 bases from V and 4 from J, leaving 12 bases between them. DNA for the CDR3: TGTGCCAGCAGTGAAGCGTACCTTCAGGCCACTGAAGCTTTCTTT. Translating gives CASSEAYLQATEAFF.

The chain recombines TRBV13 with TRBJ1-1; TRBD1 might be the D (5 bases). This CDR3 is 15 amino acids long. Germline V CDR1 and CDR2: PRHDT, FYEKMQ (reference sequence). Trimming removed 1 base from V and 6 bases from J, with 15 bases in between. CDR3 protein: CASSLEGPGGAEAFF. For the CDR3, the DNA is TGTGCCAGCAGCTTAGAGGGCCCCGGGGGGGCTGAAGCTTTCTTT.